The next 14 T cell receptor beta chains were all read from a single sample in a study of blood T cell repertoires in COVID-19. Clones were read by immunoSEQ multiplex PCR, and TCRdb kept only the in-frame ones, dropping some. The table includes 150,000 to 200,000 clones, approximately 81% detected once. Input material: peripheral blood. The receptor set was obtained from a middle-aged man with acute or convalescent COVID-19.

The chain employs TRBV6-1 and TRBJ1-4, with D perhaps matching TRBD1 (5 bases). The CDR3 extends over 13 amino acids. Germline V gene lookup returns CDR1 MNHNS and CDR2 SASEGT. Trimming took 3 bases from V and 10 from J, leaving 12 bases between them. The CDR3 nucleotides are TGTGCCAGCAGTGAGGGGGGACTGGGAAAACTGTTTTTT. This sequence encodes CASSEGGLGKLFF.

The J gene is TRBJ2-5, the V gene TRBV5-6; 9 bases line up with TRBD2. V shed 5 bases, J shed 2 bases, and the junction held 7 bases outside the gene matches. This CDR3 contains 15 residues. Germline V gene data show CDR1 as SGHDT and CDR2 as YYEEEE. CDR3 protein: CASSPRGGLQETQYF. The CDR3 DNA follows: TGTGCCAGCAGTCCGCGGGGGGGATTACAAGAGACCCAGTACTTC.

This clone was observed a handful of times. The chain has TRBV23-1 and TRBJ1-6; D might be TRBD1 (5 bases). TRBV23-1 is an open reading frame, and its role is uncertain. V lost 4 bases to trimming and J lost 8 bases, with 21 bases between them. The CDR3 is 17 amino acids. CDR3 region: CASSRRTDTRFHSPLHF. As DNA, the CDR3 is TGCGCCAGCAGTCGAAGGACGGACACCCGTTTCCATTCACCCCTCCACTTT.

The chain joins TRBV5-5 to TRBJ2-3; D gene uncertain. With 0 bases removed from V and 0 bases from J, the gap between germline ends came to 8 bases. The germline V gene has CDR1 SGHKS and CDR2 YYEKEE (reference sequence). This CDR3 contains 15 residues. The CDR3 coding sequence is TGTGCCAGCAGCTTGGCCTACGGTAGCACAGATACGCAGTATTTT. It codes for CASSLAYGSTDTQYF.

The chain joins TRBV9 to TRBJ1-3, with 8 bases matching TRBD1. The CDR3 totals 16 residues. V lost 3 bases, J lost 4 bases, and 9 bases stayed unmatched. Germline V lookup: CDR1 SGDLS, CDR2 YYNGEE. In DNA, the CDR3 is TGTGCCAGCAGCGACGGAGGACAGGGCAGCGGAAACACCATATATTTT. Its translation is CASSDGGQGSGNTIYF.

The chain is built from TRBV30 and TRBJ2-6; D remains ambiguous. This CDR3 contains 14 residues. Trimming pared 8 bases from V and 0 bases from J, leaving 11 bases between. Germline V CDR1 and CDR2: GTSNPN, SVGIG (reference sequence). In DNA form, the CDR3 reads TGTGCCCACCGACTGCGCTCTGGGGCCAACGTCCTGACTTTC. Its protein product is CAHRLRSGANVLTF.

The chain is built from TRBV19 and TRBJ1-3; TRBD1 is a possible D gene (6 bases). The germline V gene encodes CDR1 LNHDA and CDR2 SQIVND (reference sequence). The length of the CDR3 is 14 residues. Trimming cost V 10 bases and J 1 base, with 14 bases left between them. The CDR3 protein is CATAGGASGNTIYF. CDR3 in DNA: TGTGCCACCGCGGGGGGGGCGTCTGGAAACACCATATATTTT.

The rearrangement uses TRBV7-8 and TRBJ2-2; weak D call: TRBD2 (7 bases). CDR1 is SGHVS and CDR2 is FQNEAQ in the germline V gene. V was cut by 5 bases and J by 6 bases, with 22 bases left in between. The CDR3 length is 17 residues. In nucleotides, the CDR3 is TGTGCCAGCAGCCCTATGAGTAGTGGGGGGGCCCCCGGGGAGCTGTTTTTT. Amino acids: CASSPMSSGGAPGELFF.

This chain joins TRBV27 and TRBJ2-2, with 7 positions matching TRBD1. CDR3 length: 16 residues. CDR1 is MNHEY and CDR2 is SMNVEV in the germline V gene (reference sequence). The V and J ends lost 4 bases and 0 bases, in that order; junction bases with no gene match: 5. The CDR3 bases are TGTGCCAGCAGTTACTCCGGGACAGCGAACACCGGGGAGCTGTTTTTT. Amino acids: CASSYSGTANTGELFF.

The V and J genes are TRBV4-3 and TRBJ1-5; D is possibly TRBD1 (6 bases). Germline loops: CDR1 LGHNA, CDR2 YSLEER. Trimming shortened V by 0 bases and J by 6 bases, and 12 bases separated the two germline ends. CDR3 size: 15 residues. The CDR3 region is CASSQERQGSQPQHF. DNA for the CDR3: TGCGCCAGCAGCCAAGAAAGGCAGGGGAGTCAGCCCCAGCATTTT.

The rearrangement links TRBV5-4 to TRBJ1-4, with no clear D. Germline V gene data show CDR1 as SGHNT and CDR2 as YYREEE (reference sequence). The CDR3 has 17 amino acids. The V and J ends lost 4 bases and 3 bases respectively, with 19 bases between them. The CDR3 loop reads CASSASRFPGSNEKLFF. Here the CDR3 DNA reads TGTGCCAGCAGCGCGTCAAGATTCCCGGGGTCTAATGAAAAACTGTTTTTT.

The CDR3 here is CASSVVFGDASGADTQYF. CDR3 DNA sequence: TGTGCCAGCAGCGTAGTATTCGGGGACGCTAGCGGCGCAGATACGCAGTATTTT. The rearrangement joins TRBV9 to TRBJ2-3, with 7 nucleotides matching TRBD2. The CDR3 consists of 18 residues. Losses at the gene ends were 0 bases for V and 4 bases for J; bases not matched to a gene: 14. The germline gives CDR1 SGDLS, CDR2 YYNGEE.

The rearrangement uses TRBV4-3 and TRBJ1-4, with D perhaps TRBD1 (5 bases). The CDR3 consists of 15 residues. The germline V gene has CDR1 LGHNA and CDR2 YSLEER. Trimming removed 0 bases from V and 10 bases from J, with 15 bases in between. The DNA of the CDR3 is TGCGCCAGCAGCCAAGATCAGACAACAGGTGGAAAACTGTTTTTT. This encodes CASSQDQTTGGKLFF.

This chain connects TRBV7-2 to TRBJ1-2; D is ambiguous. Deletions cut 1 base from V and 5 bases from J, with 8 bases between. CDR1 is SGHTA, CDR2 FQGNSA, per germline. This CDR3 has 13 amino acids. CDR3 sequence reads: CASSLDTGYGYTF. CDR3 in DNA: TGTGCCAGCAGCTTAGATACCGGGTATGGCTACACCTTC.